These 17 T cell receptor beta chains were sequenced from one sample in a study of CD4 T cells in relation to SARS-CoV-2 and coronaviruses listed by TCRdb under 2021. Receptor libraries were prepared by the immunoSEQ multiplex PCR assay. The clones in this table, taken by TCRdb from immuneACCESS, are in-frame only. Not every clone is retained; where verified, under half of the shortfall comes from an unresolved V gene, and the cause of the rest is unknown. This sample has more than 15,000 clones in its table, and around 76% of those were observed once. Around 31% of the sample is held by the ten biggest clonotypes. These receptors have no known antigen. CD4+ T cells from unexposed donors were collected before the COVID-19 pandemic (2011-2018). The EasySep CD4+ T cell isolation kit was used to isolate CD4+ T cells once the cultures had run for about 11 days. The sequencing input was CD4+ T cells from PBMCs, cultured in vitro. The receptors originated from a human donor in good health.

This clone was seen a single time. The chain carries TRBV4-3 and TRBJ1-2, with D uncertain. Germline assignment: CDR1 LGHNA and CDR2 YSLEER. The CDR3 loop spans 14 amino acids. V lost 3 bases and J 3 bases, leaving 11 bases between the germline ends. The CDR3: CASSQVTADYGYTF. As DNA, the CDR3 is TGCGCCAGCAGCCAGGTGACGGCAGACTATGGCTACACCTTC.

The chain joins TRBV7-2 to TRBJ2-1, with 7 bases lining up with TRBD1. After removal of 1 base from V and 9 bases from J, the junction contained 6 bases not matched to a gene. The CDR3 is 14 residues long. The germline CDR1 and CDR2 sequences are SGHTA and FQGNSA. The DNA of the CDR3 is TGTGCCAGCAGCTTAGTCGTATCAGGGGGTGAGCAGTTCTTC. It encodes CASSLVVSGGEQFF. The variable domain in full, completed from reference TRBV7-2 and TRBJ2-1, reads GAGVSQSPSNKVTEKGKDVELRCDPISGHTALYWYRQSLGQGLEFLIYFQGNSAPDKSGLPSDRFSAERTGGSVSTLTIQRTQQEDSAVYLCASSLVVSGGEQFFGPGTRLTVL.

The chain has TRBV2 and TRBJ2-1; D possibly corresponds to TRBD2 (7 bases). The CDR3 length is 15 residues. The germline gives CDR1 SNHLY, CDR2 FYNNEI. Trimming took 6 bases from V and 1 from J, leaving 13 bases between them. The CDR3 protein is CASRMGGRSYNEQFF. The CDR3 DNA reads as TGTGCCAGCAGGATGGGGGGGCGGTCCTACAATGAGCAGTTCTTC.

This clone turned up a few times. The chain couples TRBV7-8 to TRBJ2-2; 8 bases fit TRBD1. In germline, CDR1 is SGHVS, CDR2 FQNEAQ. The CDR3 consists of 16 residues. The ends lost 6 bases at V and 4 bases at J; junction bases unmatched: 10. The CDR3 is CASRGGQVDSTGELFF. The CDR3 DNA reads as TGTGCCAGCAGGGGGGGACAGGTAGATAGCACCGGGGAGCTGTTTTTT.

This chain links TRBV9 with TRBJ2-5; perhaps TRBD1 as D (5 bases). Germline V lookup: CDR1 SGDLS, CDR2 YYNGEE. The V end lost 0 bases, the J end lost 4 bases, and 13 bases lay between the germline ends. The CDR3 length is 15 residues. The CDR3 protein is CASSVEDSQGETQYF. CDR3 nucleotide sequence: TGTGCCAGCAGCGTAGAGGATTCTCAGGGAGAGACCCAGTACTTC. Based on the CDR3 plus reference TRBV9 and TRBJ2-5, the full variable domain is DSGVTQTPKHLITATGQRVTLRCSPRSGDLSVYWYQQSLDQGLQFLIQYYNGEERAKGNILERFSAQQFPDLHSELNLSSLELGDSALYFCASSVEDSQGETQYFGPGTRLLVL.

In this sample, this clone turned up a few times. The chain joins TRBV18 to TRBJ2-3; D is unresolved. V lost 3 bases, J lost 1 base, and 11 bases lay in between. CDR1 is KGHSH and CDR2 is LQKENI in the germline V gene. The CDR3 has 15 amino acids. The CDR3 protein is CASSPNSRGTDTQYF. Written as DNA, the CDR3 is TGTGCCAGCTCACCTAACTCTCGGGGCACAGATACGCAGTATTTT.

J is TRBJ1-5 and V is TRBV9; D may be TRBD1 (5 bases). Between the trimmed V and J ends, which lost 3 bases and 6 bases, there was a span of 13 bases. The CDR3 is 14 amino acids. Germline V gives CDR1 SGDLS, CDR2 YYNGEE. As DNA, the CDR3 is TGTGCCAGCAGCGCCTCGGGGGGGAGTCAGCCCCAGCATTTT. It yields the protein CASSASGGSQPQHF.

The V gene is TRBV7-3, the J gene TRBJ1-6, with a tentative D call TRBD1 (6 bases). CDR1 and CDR2 from the germline V gene are SGHTA and FQGTGA. This CDR3 is 13 amino acids long. The ends were cut back, 3 bases at V and 8 bases at J, with 8 bases in the middle. The CDR3 sequence is CASSLPGDSPLHF. The CDR3 coding sequence is TGTGCCAGCAGCTTGCCAGGGGATTCACCCCTCCACTTT.

This sequence joins TRBV19 and TRBJ2-1; no definite D call. This CDR3 has 17 amino acids. V shed 3 bases and J shed 0 bases, with 15 bases lying between them. CDR1 and CDR2 from the germline V gene are LNHDA and SQIVND (reference sequence). CDR3 DNA: TGTGCCAGTAGTATCCCTCCGACTGAGAGCTCCTACAATGAGCAGTTCTTC. It codes for CASSIPPTESSYNEQFF.

This clone was counted only a few times. The chain employs TRBV7-8 and TRBJ2-5; no firm D call. This CDR3 region has 14 residues. V lost 5 bases and J lost 3, with 13 bases in between. Germline lookup yields CDR1 SGHVS and CDR2 FQNEAQ. CDR3 sequence (DNA): TGTGCCAGCAGCCCAGCCAGAGTTAAAGAGACCCAGTACTTC. It is translated as CASSPARVKETQYF.

The chain carries TRBV19 and TRBJ2-7, with D perhaps TRBD1 or TRBD2 (6 bases each). With 6 bases removed from V and 3 bases from J, the gap between germline ends came to 18 bases. This CDR3 is 15 amino acids long. Per the germline V gene, CDR1 is LNHDA and CDR2 is SQIVND (reference sequence). The CDR3 sequence is CASSPRGDGYYEQYF. Here the CDR3 DNA reads TGTGCCAGTAGCCCGAGGGGGGACGGATACTACGAGCAGTACTTC.

The CDR3 protein is CASSISLTYQPQHF. CDR3 nucleotide sequence: TGTGCCAGTAGCATTTCTTTGACCTATCAGCCCCAGCATTTT. The V gene is TRBV19, the J gene TRBJ1-5; D not resolved. Trimming removed 6 bases from V and 5 bases from J, with 14 bases in between. Looked up from germline, CDR1 is LNHDA and CDR2 is SQIVND (reference sequence). This CDR3 is built from 14 residues.

The chain combines TRBV6-6 with TRBJ2-3; the D gene could be TRBD1 or TRBD2 (5 bases each). The germline V gene has CDR1 MNHNY and CDR2 SVGAGI (reference sequence). Trimming left V 10 bases short and J 5 bases short, with 19 bases between. There are 14 residues in the CDR3. The chain's CDR3 is CANGWGPRLDTQYF. CDR3 DNA sequence: TGTGCCAACGGTTGGGGACCCCGCTTAGATACGCAGTATTTT.

V and J are TRBV5-6 and TRBJ2-5, with D possibly called TRBD1 or TRBD2 (6 bases each). Germline V CDR1 and CDR2: SGHDT, YYEEEE. The CDR3 totals 13 residues. Between the trimmed V and J ends, which lost 7 bases and 2 bases, there was a span of 12 bases. CDR3 residues: CASLGGRQETQYF. CDR3 DNA sequence: TGTGCCAGCCTTGGGGGGCGGCAAGAGACCCAGTACTTC.

This rearrangement joins TRBV10-2 to TRBJ1-1, with no clear D. Germline CDR1 reads WSHSY; CDR2 reads SAAADI. The germline V and J ends were trimmed by 6 bases and 0 bases, with 8 bases remaining between them. CDR3 size: 13 residues. CDR3 nucleotides: TGCGCCAGCAGCAGACTAATGAACACTGAAGCTTTCTTT. This sequence encodes CASSRLMNTEAFF.

The genes are TRBV6-1 and TRBJ2-2; D tentatively reads TRBD1 or TRBD2 (5 bases each). V lost 4 bases and J 2 bases, leaving 17 bases between the germline ends. The CDR3 covers 17 residues. Germline-derived CDR1 and CDR2 are MNHNS and SASEGT. CDR3 sequence reads: CASSARDPGRNTGELFF. CDR3 DNA sequence: TGTGCCAGCAGTGCCCGGGACCCAGGGAGAAACACCGGGGAGCTGTTTTTT.

The J gene is TRBJ2-7, the V gene TRBV11-2; 7 bases line up with TRBD1. Unmatched junction bases numbered 8, after V lost 2 bases and J lost 1 base. CDR1 and CDR2 from the germline V gene are SGHAT and FQNNGV. CDR3 size: 16 residues. This CDR3 reads CASSLPGRGYSYEQYF. The CDR3 DNA reads TGTGCCAGCAGCTTACCAGGCAGGGGGTATTCCTACGAGCAGTACTTC.